This T cell receptor beta chain was sequenced in a study of T-cell memory formation after mild COVID-19 (dated by TCRdb to the early 2020s). General notes on the study: Most TCR sequence clusters were specific to one of the two donors. Longitudinal TCRalpha and TCRbeta repertoire sequencing tracked T-cell clones expanding and contracting after mild COVID-19 in a couple of donors. The cohort comprised two young, previously healthy adult volunteers, one female and one male.

Ficoll-Paque density gradient centrifugation was the method used to isolate PBMCs. The run used an Illumina NovaSeq 6000. TCRalpha and TCRbeta cDNA libraries were built by 5'RACE with constant-segment primers, adding sample barcodes and unique molecular identifiers. RNA was extracted from every sample with Trizol reagent. The libraries were amplified in two PCR steps, and the second step added a second sample barcode and Illumina TruSeq adapters. The libraries were sequenced on an Illumina NovaSeq using 2 x 150 bp paired-end reads. The study's own analysis went as follows. Reads were demultiplexed and collapsed into UMI-guided consensus sequences with migec v1.2.7. Using mixcr v2.1.11, UMI consensuses were aligned to TRA and TRB V and J templates and then assembled into clonotypes. Expanded or contracted clonotypes were those called significant by both edgeR and NoisET, with noise models trained on biological replicates. For edgeR calls, the thresholds were a false discovery rate-adjusted p below 0.01 and a log2 fold-change of 1. As an exploratory analysis of dynamics, PCA with hierarchical clustering was applied to max-normalized trajectories of the 1000 most abundant clonotypes. Separately sequenced CD4+ and CD8+ repertoires were used to assign a CD4 or CD8 phenotype to each responding clone. TCRdb reprocessed the public reads (quality trimming at Q25 with fastp, clone calling with MiXCR) and kept in-frame beta chains. Under each unique CDR3 protein, matching rows form one entry showing the most common genes and DNA. TCRdb, not the original authors, processed these V and J calls. This sample comprises some 180,000 distinct CDR3 sequences, 10% to 15% of them detected only once. Approximately 3.3% of the sample rests with the top ten.

Note on this clonotype: Its antigen has not been determined. No much larger clone is present one base from it, and per-base qualities are unavailable.

The paper's findings and limits, for the study overall: Contracting CD4+ clones appeared mostly in the CM and EM memory subsets, whereas CD8+ clones were enriched in EMRA. Only a couple of mild cases were covered in the study, and larger cohorts including severe cases with pre-infection samples were considered necessary. Some responding clones were detected in pre-infection memory, suggesting pre-existing cross-reactive memory T cells joined the SARS-CoV-2 response. Clones contracting from day 15 to 85 had balanced CD4/CD8 phenotypes, while a second wave expanding from day 15 to 37 was biased towards CD4+. SARS-CoV-2 specificity was not confirmed for the second-wave clones peaking on day 37.

Sequences KGHSH (CDR1) and LQKENI (CDR2) are obtained from the germline V gene. CDR3 length: 17 amino acids, cysteine to phenylalanine. Only CDR3 DNA is held: 51 bases, read in frame from base 1. Unmatched junction bases come to 12, with V trimmed by 4 bases and J by 5 bases. Sequencing was done on a sample of PBMCs or a T cell subset sorted from them (not recorded which). The chain is made from TRBV18 and TRBJ2-5; TRBD2 fits 11 bases in the junction. This sequence originates from a man between 18 and 29 years old who had mild COVID-19 (a few samples of this study predate the infection). The sample titles of this study are shuffled in the database, so cell type and time point are left out; the donor was told from shared clones. The DNA reads as follows: TGTGCCAGCTCACAACCGGGACTAGCGGATCGCGGGGAGACCCAGTACTTC. Translated, this is CASSQPGLADRGETQYF.